The 30 T cell receptor beta chains presented below share a single source sample, sequenced in a study of tumor and adjacent non-tumor tissue in lung cancer listed by TCRdb under 2018. RNA was extracted from bulk unsorted tissue and checked for quality with a NanoDrop ND-1000 and an Agilent 2100. The normal lung samples consisted of distant non-tumor tissue collected more than 3 cm from the tumor edge. The library was obtained by multiplex PCR. Sequencing took place on an Illumina HiSeq 2500. Following protocols modified from ARM-PCR, the researchers constructed TCRbeta libraries through three rounds of nested PCR with primers (Table S4). TCRdb reanalyzed the raw reads on its own, using fastp at Q25 for trimming and MiXCR for clone calling, and kept in-frame beta chains. When rows share a CDR3 protein, they turn into one entry using the most common DNA and genes. The sample has approximately 80,000 distinct CDR3 sequences on record, approximately 78% of them singletons. The ten top clones hold about half of the sample.

Sequencing was performed on distant non-tumor lung tissue. The receptors come from a man aged 55 to 70 with non-small cell lung cancer.

The chain recombines TRBV20-1 with TRBJ1-2; D gene ambiguous. This CDR3 is 14 amino acids long. Trimming took 1 base from V and 2 from J, leaving 11 bases between them. The V gene's germline CDR1 is DFQATT and CDR2 SNEGSKA (reference sequence). The CDR3 bases are TGCAGTGCTAGAGGTGAGGACTCCAACTATGGCTACACCTTC. Translation gives CSARGEDSNYGYTF.

To note about this clonotype: One end of the junction does not line up with germline, which may come from a read error. The rearrangement links TRBV6-1 to TRBJ2-7, with TRBD2 as a possible D gene (6 bases). Germline-derived CDR1 and CDR2 are MNHNS and SASEGT. The CDR3 extends over 15 amino acids. CDR3 amino acids: CASRRDWVDTYEQYF. The CDR3 nucleotides are TGTGCCAGCAGAAGGGACTGGGTGGATACCTACGAGCAATACTTC.

As for this clonotype: At one end the junction does not follow the germline gene, possibly because of a read error. The rearrangement uses TRBV11-2 and TRBJ2-5, with a possible D match to TRBD2 (6 bases). The CDR3 has 13 residues. CDR1 and CDR2 (germline): SGHAT, FQNNGV. CDR3 coding DNA: TGTGCCATCAGCTATACGGGGGAAGGGACCCAGTACTTC. Translating gives CAISYTGEGTQYF.

In the case of this clonotype: This CDR3 fails to terminate in the conserved phenylalanine or tryptophan, so it likely reflects a read error. The chain carries TRBV11-2 and TRBJ2-1, with D perhaps being TRBD1 or TRBD2 (5 bases each). The CDR3 sequence is 11 residues long. V gave up 6 bases and J gave up 10 bases, with 10 bases separating them. CDR1 is SGHAT and CDR2 is FQNNGV in the germline V gene. CDR3 sequence reads: CASRRWGEQFL. The CDR3 DNA sequence: TGTGCCAGCAGACGCTGGGGGGAGCAGTTCCTC.

In its sample, this clonotype is medium-sized (0.01 to 0.1%). This chain connects TRBV11-3 to TRBJ2-1; 11 bases agree with TRBD2. The CDR3 loop spans 15 amino acids. The germline CDR1 and CDR2 sequences are SGHNT and YENEEA. J lost 7 bases, V lost 6 bases, and 8 bases had no gene match. The CDR3 DNA reads as TGTGCCAGCAGTCCTCTTGGGACTAGCGGAAATGAGCAGTTCTTC. Translation: CASSPLGTSGNEQFF.

V and J are TRBV29-1 and TRBJ1-2; D is perhaps TRBD1 (6 bases). V was pared by 8 bases and J by 8 bases, with 15 bases between. CDR1 and CDR2 from the germline V gene are SQVTM and ANQGSEA. The CDR3 length is 11 residues. The CDR3 protein is CSIIPGGGYTF. DNA of the CDR3: TGCAGCATAATCCCTGGGGGCGGCTACACCTTC.

The J gene is TRBJ1-5, the V gene TRBV24-1; TRBD1 might be the D (5 bases). Trimming took off 10 bases at V and 7 bases at J, with 19 bases between the two ends. Germline V gene lookup returns CDR1 KGHDR and CDR2 SFDVKD. This CDR3 is 14 amino acids long. This chain's CDR3 is CATGGGLGSQPQHF. The CDR3 region has the DNA TGTGCCACTGGGGGGGGACTGGGGAGCCAGCCCCAGCATTTT.

Worth noting for this clonotype: One end of the junction is discordant with germline, which a read error may explain. The chain carries TRBV20-1 and TRBJ2-3, with TRBD2 matching over 8 bases. The germline CDR1 and CDR2 sequences are DFQATT and SNEGSKA (reference sequence). This CDR3 is 15 amino acids long. In DNA, the CDR3 is TGCAATGCTAGAGATTACGAGCGGGAGCTGGATACTCAGTATTTT. As protein: CNARDYERELDTQYF.

For this clonotype: The conserved phenylalanine or tryptophan is not found at the CDR3 terminus, so this likely reflects a read error. The CDR3 nucleotides are TGTGCCAGCAGTTACAGTGGGACAGGGCGGAACACTGAAGCTTTCCTT. Its translation: CASSYSGTGRNTEAFL. The chain couples TRBV6-5 to TRBJ1-1; 9 bases fit TRBD1. The CDR3 spans 16 residues. V was pared by 2 bases and J by 1 base, with 5 bases of the junction left unmatched. Germline-derived CDR1 and CDR2 are MNHEY and SVGAGI.

DNA of the CDR3: TGTGCCAGCAGCCCTTGGGCTAGCGGGTCCAGTGAGCTGTTTTTT. Translation: CASSPWASGSSELFF. The chain recombines TRBV11-1 with TRBJ2-2; 8 bases fit TRBD2. Germline-derived CDR1 and CDR2 are SGHAT and FQDESV (reference sequence). V shed 5 bases, J shed 11 bases, and the junction held 13 bases outside the gene matches. The CDR3 length is 15 residues.

Comment on this clonotype: No conserved phenylalanine or tryptophan ends this CDR3, so it is likely a read error. CDR3 nucleotides: TGTGCCAAGGGAAGCGGGGGGTACACAGATACGCAGTATCTT. Translated, it gives CAKGSGGYTDTQYL. V gene TRBV5-4 combines with J gene TRBJ2-3; TRBD2 matches 9 bases. This CDR3 is built from 14 residues. The germline gives CDR1 SGHNT, CDR2 YYREEE (reference sequence). With 9 bases clipped from V and 2 bases from J, the junction kept 7 bases outside the gene matches.

This clonotype has a count of ten or more. This sequence joins TRBV20-1 and TRBJ2-3, with D tentatively TRBD2 (6 bases). The ends were cut back, 6 bases at V and 0 bases at J, with 10 bases in the middle. CDR3 length: 13 residues. Germline CDR1 DFQATT, CDR2 SNEGSKA (reference sequence). CDR3 sequence (DNA): TGCAGTGCCTATAGCGGTAGCACAGATACGCAGTATTTT. Protein sequence: CSAYSGSTDTQYF.

The chain employs TRBV11-2 and TRBJ1-1; 7 bases align to TRBD1. This CDR3 contains 14 residues. V gave up 3 bases and J gave up 12 bases; unmatched junction bases: 13. Germline CDR1 and CDR2: SGHAT and FQNNGV. The CDR3 bases are TGTGCCAGCAGCTTCGGTCAGGGGGACACTGAGTCTTTCTTT. It yields the protein CASSFGQGDTESFF.

This rearrangement joins TRBV7-3 to TRBJ2-1, with 8 bases fitting TRBD2. This CDR3 is 15 amino acids long. V gave up 5 bases and J gave up 4 bases; unmatched junction bases: 7. The germline V gene has CDR1 SGHTA and CDR2 FQGTGA. The CDR3 is CASSPIAGPYNEQFF. CDR3 in DNA: TGTGCCAGCAGCCCGATAGCGGGACCTTACAATGAGCAGTTCTTC.

As for this clonotype: The junction departs from germline at one end; a sequencing error may be responsible. The chain employs TRBV30 and TRBJ2-7; D uncertain. Germline-derived CDR1 and CDR2 are GTSNPN and SVGIG (reference sequence). The CDR3 is 13 residues long. The CDR3 nucleotides read TGTGCCTGGAGTAAAGGGAAAGTGTACGAGCAATACTTC. This gives the protein CAWSKGKVYEQYF.

On this clonotype: One end of the junction is discordant with germline, which a read error may explain. The genes are TRBV20-1 and TRBJ2-7; D possibly corresponds to TRBD1 (5 bases). Germline CDR1 is DFQATT and CDR2 is SNEGSKA (reference sequence). There are 14 residues in the CDR3. CDR3 region: CSVRAPSGIYKQYF. The CDR3 DNA reads as TGCAGTGTTAGAGCCCCCTCAGGGATCTACAAGCAGTACTTC.

In the case of this clonotype: A read error may be the cause here, since a much bigger clone is one base away. J is TRBJ2-2 and V is TRBV11-3; TRBD2 matches 11 bases. Unmatched junction bases numbered 3, after V lost 8 bases and J lost 4 bases. The CDR3 runs 14 residues. Germline CDR1 SGHNT, CDR2 YENEEA. The CDR3, as DNA: TGTGCCAGCGGCCTAGCGGGGGGCACCGGGGAGCTGTTTTTT. Protein sequence: CASGLAGGTGELFF.

Concerning this clonotype itself: Sequence at one end of the junction differs from germline and may be a read error. This chain joins TRBV11-2 and TRBJ1-1; D perhaps matches TRBD1 (5 bases). CDR1 and CDR2 from the germline V gene are SGHAT and FQNNGV. This CDR3 comprises 16 residues. In DNA, the CDR3 is TGCGCCAGCAGCTTAGGGACGGTTGTGACGGACACTGAAGCTTTCTTT. It encodes CASSLGTVVTDTEAFF.

A note on this clonotype: At one end, the junction sequence differs from germline, possibly due to a read error. The chain uses TRBV11-2 and TRBJ1-6; a possible D gene is TRBD1 (6 bases). This CDR3 contains 15 residues. From germline, CDR1 is SGHAT and CDR2 FQNNGV. CDR3: CVSNLGGDNNSPFHF. DNA of the CDR3: TGTGTCAGCAATTTAGGAGGGGACAATAATTCACCCTTCCACTTT.

About this clonotype itself: Possible read error: a much larger clone is one base away. The chain is built from TRBV12-3 or TRBV12-4 and TRBJ2-1, with 13 bases matching TRBD2. The V gene end was trimmed by 5 bases and the J gene end by 11 bases; junction bases not matched to a gene: 15. The CDR3 runs 17 residues. The CDR3 spells CASSVILAGGPQDKQFF. The CDR3 DNA is TGTGCCAGCAGTGTCATACTAGCGGGAGGGCCTCAAGATAAGCAGTTCTTC.

The V gene is TRBV11-2, the J gene TRBJ2-5; D might be TRBD2 (5 bases). V dropped 7 bases and J dropped 7 bases, with 13 bases sitting between them. Germline CDR1 is SGHAT and CDR2 is FQNNGV. The CDR3 loop spans 12 amino acids. The CDR3 DNA reads TGTGCCAGCACCGTATGGGGAGTGACCCAGTACTTC. Translated, it gives CASTVWGVTQYF.

This chain joins TRBV11-2 and TRBJ2-1, with D hard to call. CDR1 and CDR2 from the germline V gene are SGHAT and FQNNGV. The germline V and J ends were trimmed by 3 bases and 12 bases, with 18 bases remaining between them. CDR3 length: 14 residues. CDR3: CASSLGREVNMQFF. CDR3 sequence (DNA): TGTGCCAGCAGCTTGGGTCGTGAGGTGAATATGCAGTTCTTC. Based on the CDR3 plus reference TRBV11-2 and TRBJ2-1, the full variable domain is EAGVAQSPRYKIIEKRQSVAFWCNPISGHATLYWYQQILGQGPKLLIQFQNNGVVDDSQLPKDRFSAERLKGVDSTLKIQPAKLEDSAVYLCASSLGREVNMQFFGPGTRLTVL.

About this clonotype: Since the CDR3 does not end with the conserved phenylalanine or tryptophan, this likely comes from a read error. This chain joins TRBV6-5 and TRBJ2-1; tentatively, D is TRBD1 (5 bases). CDR3 size: 17 residues. Germline CDR1 and CDR2: MNHEY and SVGAGI. The CDR3 reads CASSHSYRLSSYNEQFL. CDR3 bases: TGTGCCAGCAGTCACTCGTACAGGCTGAGCTCCTACAATGAGCAGTTCTTA.

The count of this clonotype is one. The chain has TRBV20-1 and TRBJ2-1; a possible D gene is TRBD2 (6 bases). The CDR3 runs 15 residues. Germline V gene lookup returns CDR1 DFQATT and CDR2 SNEGSKA (reference sequence). V lost 5 bases and J 4 bases, leaving 18 bases between the germline ends. CDR3 loop: CSALTSRRAYNEQFF. CDR3 coding DNA: TGCAGTGCTTTAACTAGCAGAAGGGCGTACAATGAGCAGTTCTTC.

Details on this clonotype: One end of the junction does not line up with germline, which may come from a read error. V gene TRBV4-3 combines with J gene TRBJ1-1; D remains unclear. Per germline, CDR1 LGHNA and CDR2 YSLEER. This CDR3 has 17 amino acids. CDR3 sequence: CASSQEVPGSSGIEALF. The CDR3 DNA reads TGCGCCAGCAGCCAAGAAGTTCCGGGCAGTTCGGGCATTGAAGCTTTATTT.

With respect to this clonotype: The junction shows a germline mismatch at one end, possibly a read error. V and J are TRBV29-1 and TRBJ1-1; D is unclear. The CDR3 totals 16 residues. Germline V lookup: CDR1 SQVTM, CDR2 ANQGSEA. The CDR3 spells CSASSGHASMNIEAFF. CDR3 bases: TGCAGCGCCTCCAGTGGCCACGCATCCATGAACATTGAAGCTTTCTTT.

Comment on this clonotype: Its ends do not fully match the called genes, so a read error is possible. The chain employs TRBV12-3 or TRBV12-4 and TRBJ1-5, with D possibly TRBD1 on 6 matching bases. The CDR3 is 14 residues long. CDR3 protein: CTSSLGGGGQSQHF. DNA of the CDR3: TGTACCAGCAGTTTGGGCGGGGGTGGACAGTCTCAGCATTTT.

This clonotype was seen ten or more times. The chain uses TRBV20-1 and TRBJ2-1, with TRBD2 matching over 9 bases. The ends lost 1 base at V and 6 bases at J; junction bases unmatched: 13. The CDR3 runs to 17 residues. CDR1 DFQATT and CDR2 SNEGSKA come from the germline V gene (reference sequence). CDR3 sequence reads: CSARAFILAGWLNEQFF. CDR3 nucleotide sequence: TGCAGTGCTAGAGCCTTCATACTAGCGGGCTGGCTCAATGAGCAGTTCTTC.

With respect to this clonotype: One junction end disagrees with the germline gene, perhaps due to a read error. This chain connects TRBV20-1 to TRBJ1-1, with D maybe TRBD1 (5 bases). Germline V gene data show CDR1 as DFQATT and CDR2 as SNEGSKA (reference sequence). The CDR3 is 15 residues long. The CDR3 spells CNARDWMGVNTEGFF. In nucleotides, the CDR3 is TGCAATGCTAGAGATTGGATGGGGGTGAACACTGAAGGTTTCTTT.

Comments on this clonotype: Its ends do not fully match the called genes, so a read error is possible. J is TRBJ1-1 and V is TRBV29-1, with D uncertain. The CDR3 totals 12 residues. In germline, CDR1 is SQVTM, CDR2 ANQGSEA. In DNA form, the CDR3 reads TGCAACGTTGAAGGTGGATCCGTTGTAGCTTTCTTT. It translates to CNVEGGSVVAFF.